What follows describes a single T cell receptor (beta chain). Methods used by the authors: For nucleated cells, counts were estimated from reference gene primer amplification. This table comes from immunoSEQ multiplex PCR, and its TCRdb copy is limited to in-frame clones, with some not included. V and J calls and clone size are copied from that table; D and trimming were computed from the DNA. The sample contains 300,000 to 450,000 clones, 80% to 90% of which appear only once. This sample stems from a study of blood T cell repertoires in COVID-19. Study background: In each case, the material was cDNA or gDNA derived from T cells, B-cell-depleted T cells, or PBMCs.

The CDR3 runs to 13 residues. Germline V gene data show CDR1 as MNHEY and CDR2 as SVGAGI. V lost 7 bases and J lost 7; bases outside the gene matches: 9. The chain combines TRBV6-5 with TRBJ2-7; TRBD1 aligns across 8 bases. The sequence was collected from a man aged 35-49 years in a cohort exposed to, infected with or recovered from COVID-19 (not recorded which). Sequencing used PBMCs or T cells enriched from blood (not recorded which). The CDR3 is CASMYQGAWEQYF. Here the CDR3 DNA reads TGTGCCAGCATGTATCAGGGGGCATGGGAGCAGTACTTC.